These 25 T cell receptor beta chains came from one sample sequenced in a study of CD8+ T cells in alopecia areata. Extracted from the samples, RNA was reverse transcribed into cDNA to serve as the sequencing template. This table comes from immunoSEQ multiplex PCR, and its TCRdb copy is limited to in-frame clones, with some not included. The sample records 80,000 to 100,000 clones, 35% to 50% being singletons. The source material was CD4+ T cells sorted from blood. The receptors were gathered from a human donor with alopecia areata.

The chain is built from TRBV29-1 and TRBJ2-7, with 7 bases aligning to TRBD1. Germline assignment: CDR1 SQVTM and CDR2 ANQGSEA. Trimming cost V 7 bases and J 4 bases; bases outside gene matches: 7. CDR3 length: 12 amino acids. CDR3 loop: CSGRTGGYEQYF. CDR3 nucleotides: TGCAGCGGGCGGACAGGAGGTTACGAGCAGTACTTC.

V gene TRBV30 combines with J gene TRBJ2-2; 8 nucleotides align to TRBD2. V shed 2 bases and J 7 bases; nucleotides not matched to a gene: 3. Germline CDR1 GTSNPN, CDR2 SVGIG (reference sequence). This CDR3 contains 13 residues. CDR3 amino acids: CAWSWLAGGELFF. CDR3 coding DNA: TGTGCCTGGAGTTGGCTAGCGGGCGGGGAGCTGTTTTTT.

The chain couples TRBV4-1 to TRBJ2-2; 13 bases align to TRBD2. Germline-derived CDR1 and CDR2 are MGHRA and YSYEKL. The junction had 2 bases not matched to a gene; V was cut back by 3 bases and J by 4 bases. The CDR3 runs 16 residues. DNA for the CDR3: TGCGCCAGCAGCCACGGACTAGCGGGAGCCACCGGGGAGCTGTTTTTT. Its protein is CASSHGLAGATGELFF.

V gene TRBV28 combines with J gene TRBJ2-6; D remains ambiguous. This CDR3 has 13 amino acids. Trimming shortened V by 6 bases and J by 0 bases, and 3 bases separated the two germline ends. Germline V gene data show CDR1 as MDHEN and CDR2 as SYDVKM. CDR3 amino acids: CASSPSGANVLTF. The DNA of the CDR3 is TGTGCCAGCAGCCCCTCTGGGGCCAACGTCCTGACTTTC.

The rearrangement joins TRBV11-2 to TRBJ2-3; 8 bases are shared with TRBD2. This CDR3 is built from 14 residues. Germline V lookup: CDR1 SGHAT, CDR2 FQNNGV. With 5 bases clipped from V and 6 bases from J, the junction kept 7 bases outside the gene matches. The CDR3 region has the DNA TGTGCCAGCAGCGCTCTAGCGGGTCGGGATACGCAGTATTTT. It is translated as CASSALAGRDTQYF. Drawing the rest from reference TRBV11-2 and TRBJ2-3, the complete variable domain is EAGVAQSPRYKIIEKRQSVAFWCNPISGHATLYWYQQILGQGPKLLIQFQNNGVVDDSQLPKDRFSAERLKGVDSTLKIQPAKLEDSAVYLCASSALAGRDTQYFGPGTRLTVL.

The sample holds a few counts of this clone. Additional DNA sequences in this sample encode the identical CDR3. CDR3 in DNA: TGCAGCGTGGGACTAGCGGCTAGCACAGATACGCAGTATTTT. This gives the protein CSVGLAASTDTQYF. The chain links TRBV29-1 to TRBJ2-3; 11 bases are a match to TRBD2. The CDR3 has 14 residues. Germline CDR1 SQVTM, CDR2 ANQGSEA. The V gene end was trimmed by 6 bases and the J gene end by 0 bases; junction bases not matched to a gene: 2.

This clone has a count of ten or more. V usage is TRBV7-9 and J usage is TRBJ2-7, with 8 nucleotides matching TRBD1. V lost 4 bases and J lost 3; bases outside the gene matches: 5. Germline V gives CDR1 SEHNR, CDR2 FQNEAQ (reference sequence). The CDR3 consists of 14 residues. CDR3 in amino acids: CASSSTGQGYEQYF. CDR3 nucleotide sequence: TGTGCCAGCAGCTCTACAGGACAGGGCTACGAGCAGTACTTC.

This clone came up a few times. The chain couples TRBV5-1 to TRBJ2-4; tentatively, D is TRBD1 (5 bases). The germline V gene encodes CDR1 SGHRS and CDR2 YFSETQ. The CDR3 has 14 residues. Trimming shortened V by 4 bases and J by 0 bases, and 8 bases separated the two germline ends. CDR3 nucleotide sequence: TGCGCCAGCAGCCCCCAGGGAGCCAAAAACATTCAGTACTTC. Protein product: CASSPQGAKNIQYF.

The J gene is TRBJ2-7, the V gene TRBV29-1; D is uncertain. Germline V lookup: CDR1 SQVTM, CDR2 ANQGSEA. This CDR3 contains 15 residues. V was pared by 6 bases and J by 0 bases, with 18 bases between. The CDR3 DNA reads as TGCAGCGTCGAGTTGGCCGGGCTCAGCTCCTACGAGCAGTACTTC. Its protein product is CSVELAGLSSYEQYF.

The chain carries TRBV6-4 and TRBJ2-1; no clear D. This CDR3 is 14 amino acids long. The V gene's germline CDR1 is MRHNA and CDR2 SNTAGT. Between the trimmed V and J ends, which lost 4 bases and 4 bases, there was a span of 11 bases. CDR3 coding DNA: TGTGCCAGCAGTGTTTCGGGCGGTTACAATGAGCAGTTCTTC. It translates to CASSVSGGYNEQFF.

The rearrangement links TRBV14 to TRBJ1-2, with a weak D call TRBD1 (5 bases). Germline V gene data show CDR1 as SGHDN and CDR2 as FVKESK. This CDR3 comprises 12 residues. Trimming removed 1 base from V and 7 bases from J, with 7 bases in between. This chain's CDR3 is CASSQVQGGYTF. Here the CDR3 DNA reads TGTGCCAGCAGCCAAGTCCAGGGTGGCTACACCTTC.

This clone has a handful of counts. V and J are TRBV29-1 and TRBJ2-1; no clear D. This CDR3 comprises 13 residues. Germline-derived CDR1 and CDR2 are SQVTM and ANQGSEA. V was pared by 5 bases and J by 6 bases, with 14 bases between. CDR3 residues: CSVKFQSVNEQFF. CDR3 nucleotide sequence: TGCAGCGTTAAATTTCAGAGTGTCAATGAGCAGTTCTTC.

The chain combines TRBV29-1 with TRBJ2-1, with 9 bases fitting TRBD2. V lost 4 bases and J lost 2; bases outside the gene matches: 9. From germline, CDR1 is SQVTM and CDR2 ANQGSEA. The CDR3 is 16 residues long. The CDR3 nucleotides read TGCAGCGTTGGCGCCGGGACTAGCAGCCCCTACAATGAGCAGTTCTTC. This codes for CSVGAGTSSPYNEQFF.

The chain has TRBV27 and TRBJ2-3; D remains unclear. The V end lost 3 bases, the J end lost 0 bases, and 10 bases lay between the germline ends. The CDR3 runs 15 residues. Germline lookup yields CDR1 MNHEY and CDR2 SMNVEV (reference sequence). This CDR3 reads CASSLNSLSTDTQYF. The CDR3 DNA sequence: TGTGCCAGCAGTTTGAACAGCCTCAGCACAGATACGCAGTATTTT.

The chain carries TRBV6-5 and TRBJ2-1, with D uncertain. In germline, CDR1 is MNHEY, CDR2 SVGAGI. V was clipped by 1 base and J by 0 bases, with 7 bases between them. The CDR3 spans 15 residues. This CDR3 reads CASSYLSSSYNEQFF. CDR3 nucleotides: TGTGCCAGCAGTTACTTATCGAGCTCCTACAATGAGCAGTTCTTC.

In its sample, this clone was seen a few times. The chain uses TRBV5-1 and TRBJ2-1, with D maybe TRBD2 (5 bases). The V gene lost 0 bases and the J gene lost 4 bases, with 14 bases spanning the gap. Per the germline V gene, CDR1 is SGHRS and CDR2 is YFSETQ. The CDR3 sequence is 16 residues long. For the CDR3, the DNA is TGCGCCAGCAGCTTGGTCCGGGGATCTGATTACAATGAGCAGTTCTTC. Protein product: CASSLVRGSDYNEQFF.

This clone has just a few counts. The chain is built from TRBV28 and TRBJ2-7, with D uncertain. CDR1 is MDHEN and CDR2 is SYDVKM in the germline V gene. The CDR3 has 12 residues. V was shortened by 6 bases and J by 5 bases, with 11 bases between the two germline ends. CDR3 sequence (DNA): TGTGCCAGCAGATCCTCAGGAGACGAGCAGTACTTC. It yields the protein CASRSSGDEQYF.

J is TRBJ2-7 and V is TRBV5-1; a weak D match, TRBD2 (5 bases). The CDR3 is 15 residues long. V gave up 4 bases and J gave up 3 bases, with 17 bases separating them. The germline gives CDR1 SGHRS, CDR2 YFSETQ. The CDR3 region has the DNA TGCGCCAGCAGCCAAGGACTTAGAGGAAGCTACGAGCAGTACTTC. This sequence encodes CASSQGLRGSYEQYF.

The rearrangement links TRBV10-3 to TRBJ2-1, with D hard to call. V dropped 4 bases and J dropped 4 bases, with 14 bases sitting between them. Germline V lookup: CDR1 ENHRY, CDR2 SYGVKD. The CDR3 runs 15 residues. CDR3 coding DNA: TGTGCCATCAGTGGGGCTACAGCCAAGTACAATGAGCAGTTCTTC. Protein: CAISGATAKYNEQFF.

The table lists this clone with a few counts. The chain carries TRBV29-1 and TRBJ2-5; D uncertain. V was pared by 5 bases and J by 5 bases, with 6 bases between. Germline V gives CDR1 SQVTM, CDR2 ANQGSEA. The CDR3 has 10 residues. CDR3 bases: TGCAGCGTTCACGAGGAGACCCAGTACTTC. Translating it yields CSVHEETQYF.

This sequence joins TRBV14 and TRBJ2-6, with 9 bases that match TRBD1. V lost 6 bases to trimming and J lost 2 bases; unmatched junction nucleotides: 11. The CDR3 has 18 amino acids. Germline-derived CDR1 and CDR2 are SGHDN and FVKESK. Written as DNA, the CDR3 is TGTGCCAGCAGTAGGTTGGGACAGGGCGCTGCTGGGGCCAACGTCCTGACTTTC. Residues: CASSRLGQGAAGANVLTF.

The count of this clone is one. The chain uses TRBV30 and TRBJ2-1; 12 bases are shared with TRBD2. Germline V gene data show CDR1 as GTSNPN and CDR2 as SVGIG (reference sequence). V lost 4 bases to trimming and J lost 4 bases; unmatched junction nucleotides: 2. This CDR3 has 14 amino acids. The CDR3 is CAWTGTSGYNEQFF. DNA of the CDR3: TGTGCCTGGACCGGGACTAGCGGGTACAATGAGCAGTTCTTC.

This chain links TRBV29-1 with TRBJ2-3; 11 positions match TRBD2. Germline V gene sequence: CDR1 SQVTM, CDR2 ANQGSEA. The trim removed 7 bases at V and 4 bases at J, leaving 1 base unmatched. The CDR3 is made up of 12 amino acids. CDR3 residues: CSGTSGPDTQYF. The DNA for the CDR3 is TGCAGCGGGACTAGCGGGCCAGATACGCAGTATTTT.

The chain employs TRBV29-1 and TRBJ1-6, with TRBD1 identical over 8 bases. This CDR3 contains 14 residues. V lost 7 bases, J lost 3 bases, and 5 bases stayed unmatched. In germline, CDR1 is SQVTM, CDR2 ANQGSEA. The chain's CDR3 is CSGWTGNYNSPLHF. In nucleotides, the CDR3 is TGCAGCGGTTGGACAGGGAACTATAATTCACCCCTCCACTTT.

This clone was counted a few times. The chain recombines TRBV29-1 with TRBJ2-7; perhaps D is TRBD1 or TRBD2 (5 bases each). In germline, CDR1 is SQVTM, CDR2 ANQGSEA. The CDR3 length is 12 residues. Trimming took 3 bases from V and 1 from J, leaving 7 bases between them. CDR3 sequence reads: CSVEGDSYEQYF. The CDR3 DNA is TGCAGCGTTGAGGGGGATTCCTACGAGCAGTACTTC.